This T cell receptor beta chain originates from a study of T cells after yellow fever vaccination. Notes on the study in general: A small share of clonotypes appeared in both CD4 and CD8 compartments.

The sample holds many counts of this clonotype. The target antigen is unknown. They built TCR cDNA with 5'RACE template switching, a step that put in a universal primer site and UMIs. TCRdb re-called the 5' RACE reads through MiXCR, storing one row per CDR3 protein. The table lists under 400,000 distinct CDR3 sequences, under 15% of them singletons. This clonotype was obtained from a man aged 18 to 30 who received the YFV17D yellow fever vaccine. Material: CD4+ T cells sorted from PBMCs, obtained 15 days after the yellow fever booster vaccination.

CDR3 nucleotide sequence: TGTGCCAGCAGCTTCAGGACTCCCGATACGCAGTATTTT. Its translation: CASSFRTPDTQYF. The chain uses TRBV7-2 and TRBJ2-3; weak D call: TRBD2 (5 bases). From germline, CDR1 is SGHTA and CDR2 FQGNSA. V lost 3 bases and J 6 bases, leaving 10 bases between the germline ends. The length of the CDR3 is 13 residues. The variable domain in full, completed from reference TRBV7-2 and TRBJ2-3, reads GAGVSQSPSNKVTEKGKDVELRCDPISGHTALYWYRQSLGQGLEFLIYFQGNSAPDKSGLPSDRFSAERTGGSVSTLTIQRTQQEDSAVYLCASSFRTPDTQYFGPGTRLTVL.